One and the same sample provided the 11 T cell receptor beta chains below, sequenced in a study of T cells in Graves' hyperthyroidism and ophthalmopathy. RNA transcripts yielded amplified TCR beta CDR3 regions. In the first-round RT-PCR of the TCR CDR3, the HTBI primer set was used. TCRdb called the multiplex PCR reads again in MiXCR, with one record for every CDR3 protein. The data show hundreds of thousands of distinct CDR3 sequences, with about 17% seen just once and less than 35% held by the top ten. Sequenced material: blood. These receptors were collected from a young woman with Graves' ophthalmopathy.

In its sample, this clonotype was seen many times. This chain connects TRBV7-6 to TRBJ1-1; 9 nucleotides line up with TRBD1. The J segment lost 0 bases and the V segment lost 1 base, leaving 9 bases of the junction unmatched. The germline V gene encodes CDR1 SGHVS and CDR2 FNYEAQ. The CDR3 contains 18 residues. The CDR3 is CASSLGAGTGSMNTEAFF. In DNA, the CDR3 is TGTGCCAGCAGCTTAGGGGCCGGGACAGGGAGTATGAACACTGAAGCTTTCTTT.

In its sample, this clonotype was seen many times. The V gene is TRBV6-1, the J gene TRBJ2-7; D uncertain. CDR1 is MNHNS, CDR2 SASEGT, per germline. This CDR3 is built from 11 residues. Trimming stripped 8 bases from V and 4 bases from J, with 9 bases between. CDR3 protein: CASAILYEQYF. The CDR3 DNA sequence: TGTGCCAGCGCAATACTGTACGAGCAGTACTTC.

This clonotype appeared many times. V gene TRBV10-3 combines with J gene TRBJ1-2, with 8 bases fitting TRBD1. The CDR3 runs to 17 residues. CDR1 is ENHRY and CDR2 is SYGVKD in the germline V gene. Trimming took 5 bases from V and 6 from J; bases not matched to a gene: 17. The CDR3: CAISSKLDRDSRNGYTF. DNA for the CDR3: TGTGCCATCAGTAGTAAACTGGACAGGGATTCACGCAATGGCTACACCTTC.

As for this clonotype: Mismatch with germline at one junction end may stem from a read error. The V gene is TRBV6-1, the J gene TRBJ2-1; 8 bases are a match to TRBD1. This CDR3 contains 17 residues. Germline CDR1 and CDR2: MNHNS and SASEGT. Here the CDR3 DNA reads TGTGCCAGCAGCCCGAACCCACAGGGGGTTGGAAACAATGAGCAGTCCTTC. Protein: CASSPNPQGVGNNEQSF.

This clonotype was seen a handful of times. The chain recombines TRBV28 with TRBJ2-7; TRBD2 agrees at 13 bases. Germline loops: CDR1 MDHEN, CDR2 SYDVKM. This CDR3 comprises 19 residues. V was pared by 7 bases and J by 1 base, with 16 bases of the junction left unmatched. As DNA, the CDR3 is TGTGCCAGCAACCCAACGGTGAGGACTAGCGGGGGCCAATCCTACGAGCAGTACTTC. Its translation is CASNPTVRTSGGQSYEQYF.

J is TRBJ2-2 and V is TRBV27, with D unclear. Trimming pared 2 bases from V and 2 bases from J, leaving 6 bases between. Germline assignment: CDR1 MNHEY and CDR2 SMNVEV (reference sequence). The CDR3 is made up of 14 amino acids. The CDR3 sequence is CASSLVRNTGELFF. The CDR3, as DNA: TGTGCCAGCAGTTTAGTCAGAAACACCGGGGAGCTGTTTTTT.

The chain links TRBV30 to TRBJ2-2; D is undetermined. V shed 3 bases and J shed 7 bases, with 6 bases lying between them. Germline V gene sequence: CDR1 GTSNPN, CDR2 SVGIG (reference sequence). This CDR3 contains 11 residues. The CDR3 protein is CAWREFGELFF. The CDR3, as DNA: TGTGCCTGGAGGGAATTCGGGGAGCTGTTTTTT.

This clonotype came up many times. The chain joins TRBV11-2 to TRBJ2-3; 11 bases fit TRBD2. The CDR3 loop spans 15 amino acids. Germline CDR1 and CDR2: SGHAT and FQNNGV. Germline trimming cut 4 bases from V and 6 bases from J; bases unmatched to any gene: 6. The CDR3 loop is CASSSTSGTADTQYF. CDR3 sequence (DNA): TGTGCCAGCAGCTCGACTAGCGGGACTGCGGATACGCAGTATTTT.

In this sample, this clonotype turned up many times. The V call is TRBV27, the J call TRBJ2-4, with 14 bases matching TRBD2. The junction had 8 bases not matched to a gene; V was cut back by 6 bases and J by 1 base. This CDR3 region has 18 residues. From germline, CDR1 is MNHEY and CDR2 SMNVEV (reference sequence). In DNA, the CDR3 is TGTGCCAGCAGACAGGGACTAGCGGGAGAGGGGGCCAAAAACATTCAGTACTTC. It is translated as CASRQGLAGEGAKNIQYF.

The chain carries TRBV6-1 and TRBJ1-1; D unclear. This CDR3 region has 14 residues. Germline lookup yields CDR1 MNHNS and CDR2 SASEGT. Trimming removed 5 bases from V and 0 bases from J, with 10 bases in between. The CDR3 region has the DNA TGTGCCAGCAGTCCTTTCTGGGTGAACACTGAAGCTTTCTTT. Its translation: CASSPFWVNTEAFF.

This clonotype has at least ten counts. The chain has TRBV6-1 and TRBJ2-7; D not certain. Germline CDR1 reads MNHNS; CDR2 reads SASEGT. The length of the CDR3 is 15 residues. Trimming shortened V by 7 bases and J by 2 bases, and 18 bases separated the two germline ends. In nucleotides, the CDR3 is TGTGCCAGCACTTACACCCAGTCGGCTACCTACGAGCAGTACTTC. Translating gives CASTYTQSATYEQYF.